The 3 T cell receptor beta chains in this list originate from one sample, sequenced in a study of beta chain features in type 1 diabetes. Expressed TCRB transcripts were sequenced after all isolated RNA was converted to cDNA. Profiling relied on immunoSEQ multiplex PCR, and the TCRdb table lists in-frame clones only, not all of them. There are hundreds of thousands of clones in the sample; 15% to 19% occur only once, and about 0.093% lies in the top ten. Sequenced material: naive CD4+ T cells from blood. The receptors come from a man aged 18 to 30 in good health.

The chain's CDR3 is CASKGLAGLGEQFF. The CDR3 nucleotides read TGTGCCAGTAAGGGACTAGCGGGACTAGGTGAGCAGTTCTTC. V gene TRBV19 combines with J gene TRBJ2-1; 13 positions agree with TRBD2. CDR3 length: 14 residues. Trimming cost V 7 bases and J 9 bases; bases outside gene matches: 6. Germline CDR1 is LNHDA and CDR2 is SQIVND (reference sequence).

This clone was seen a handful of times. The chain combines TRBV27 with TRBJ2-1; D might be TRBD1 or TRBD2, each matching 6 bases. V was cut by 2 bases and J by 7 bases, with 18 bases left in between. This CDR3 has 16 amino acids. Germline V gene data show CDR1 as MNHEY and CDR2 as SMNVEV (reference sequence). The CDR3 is CASSLGSGAGGNEQFF. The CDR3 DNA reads TGTGCCAGCAGTTTAGGTTCGGGGGCGGGTGGAAATGAGCAGTTCTTC.

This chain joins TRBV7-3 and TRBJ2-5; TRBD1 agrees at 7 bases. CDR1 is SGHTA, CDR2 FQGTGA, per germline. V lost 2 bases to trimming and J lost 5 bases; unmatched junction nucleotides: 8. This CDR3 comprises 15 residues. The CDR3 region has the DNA TGTGCCAGCAGCTTACAGGGGGTGCGGGCGGAGACCCAGTACTTC. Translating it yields CASSLQGVRAETQYF.